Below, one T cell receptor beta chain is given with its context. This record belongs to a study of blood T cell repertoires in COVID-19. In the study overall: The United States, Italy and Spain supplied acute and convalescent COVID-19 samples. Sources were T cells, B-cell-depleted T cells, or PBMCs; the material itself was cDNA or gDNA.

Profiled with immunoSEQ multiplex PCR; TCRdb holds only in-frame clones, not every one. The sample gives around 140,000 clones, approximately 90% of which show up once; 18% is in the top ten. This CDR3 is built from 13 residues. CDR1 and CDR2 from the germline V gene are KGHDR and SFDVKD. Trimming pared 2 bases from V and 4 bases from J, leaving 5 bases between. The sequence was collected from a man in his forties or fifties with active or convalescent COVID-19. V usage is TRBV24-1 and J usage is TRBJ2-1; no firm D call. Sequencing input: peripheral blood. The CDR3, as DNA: TGTGCCACCAGTGATTCCGGGTACAATGAGCAGTTCTTC. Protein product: CATSDSGYNEQFF.